What follows describes a single TCR beta chain. The antigen is not known. This specimen belongs to a study of T-cell memory formation after mild COVID-19. The study, taken as a whole, reports: The CD4+ clones that contracted clustered mainly within CM and EM, and the CD8+ clones concentrated in EMRA.

TCRdb independently ran MiXCR on the 5' RACE reads; one entry per CDR3 protein. The table records approximately 430,000 distinct CDR3 sequences, 20% to 25% of them present only once. The CDR3 has 12 residues. V lost 5 bases to trimming and J lost 5 bases, with 10 bases between them. Germline CDR1 reads SNHLY; CDR2 reads FYNNEI. V and J are TRBV2 and TRBJ2-7; D gene unclear. Material: PBMCs or a T cell subset sorted from them (not recorded which). This clonotype was sampled from an adult woman who had mild COVID-19 (a few samples of this study predate the infection). Cell type and time point are not known. Written as DNA, the CDR3 is TGTGCCAGCAGTTCAACAAGCCACGAGCAGTACTTC. Its translation is CASSSTSHEQYF.